One sample yielded the 19 T cell receptor beta chains listed below, sequenced in a study of CD8+ T cells in alopecia areata. Extracted RNA was reverse transcribed into cDNA, the sequencing template. Only in-frame clones appear in the TCRdb table, and some are missing; sequencing was by immunoSEQ multiplex PCR. The sample lists over 150,000 clones, around 50% occurring once. What was sequenced was CD8+ T cells sorted from blood. These receptors were obtained from a human donor in good health.

The chain is built from TRBV30 and TRBJ2-2; tentatively, D is TRBD1 (5 bases). Per germline, CDR1 GTSNPN and CDR2 SVGIG (reference sequence). V lost 4 bases, J lost 0 bases, and 6 bases lay in between. This CDR3 contains 13 residues. CDR3 coding DNA: TGTGCCTGGACAGGGACGAACACCGGGGAGCTGTTTTTT. Its translation is CAWTGTNTGELFF.

The V gene is TRBV30, the J gene TRBJ1-1; no reliable D call. V was cut by 4 bases and J by 4 bases, with 10 bases left in between. The CDR3 spans 12 residues. CDR1 GTSNPN and CDR2 SVGIG come from the germline V gene (reference sequence). Written as DNA, the CDR3 is TGTGCCTGGATTGAGGGTAGCACTGAAGCTTTCTTT. Amino acids: CAWIEGSTEAFF.

The chain is built from TRBV29-1 and TRBJ2-2; 8 nucleotides line up with TRBD1. The CDR3 has 15 amino acids. CDR1 SQVTM and CDR2 ANQGSEA come from the germline V gene. V trimming: 5 bases; J trimming: 0 bases; junction bases outside the gene matches: 5. CDR3 bases: TGCAGCGTTTATCACAGGGGGGCGAACACCGGGGAGCTGTTTTTT. This translates into CSVYHRGANTGELFF.

This clone turned up a few times. This rearrangement joins TRBV6-1 to TRBJ2-2; the D gene could be TRBD1 or TRBD2 (5 bases each). Looked up from germline, CDR1 is MNHNS and CDR2 is SASEGT. The V end lost 3 bases, the J end lost 6 bases, and 17 bases lay between the germline ends. CDR3 length equals 16 residues. Written as DNA, the CDR3 is TGTGCCAGCAGTGAGGGGCTGTCTCCGGGACCCGGGGAGCTGTTTTTT. This translates into CASSEGLSPGPGELFF.

This rearrangement joins TRBV4-2 to TRBJ2-1, with 9 bases that match TRBD2. The CDR3 totals 17 residues. Germline CDR1 and CDR2: LGHNA and YNFKEQ. The junction had 11 bases not matched to a gene; V was cut back by 0 bases and J by 8 bases. The CDR3 here is CASSQDPSGAEMDEQFF. CDR3 nucleotide sequence: TGTGCCAGCAGCCAAGATCCTAGCGGGGCGGAGATGGATGAGCAGTTCTTC.

V and J are TRBV5-6 and TRBJ1-1; D may be TRBD1 (5 bases). The CDR3 runs to 13 residues. Germline lookup yields CDR1 SGHDT and CDR2 YYEEEE. The ends were cut back, 7 bases at V and 2 bases at J, with 12 bases in the middle. Here the CDR3 reads CASSVGENTEAFF. CDR3 in DNA: TGTGCCAGCTCTGTGGGGGAAAACACTGAAGCTTTCTTT.

This chain links TRBV10-3 with TRBJ1-1, with D uncertain. V was clipped by 3 bases and J by 7 bases, with 9 bases between them. This CDR3 comprises 12 residues. Germline V gene data show CDR1 as ENHRY and CDR2 as SYGVKD. For the CDR3, the DNA is TGTGCCATCAGTGATATTGAGGGTGAAGCTTTCTTT. Translation: CAISDIEGEAFF.

The chain links TRBV5-1 to TRBJ2-5; tentatively, D is TRBD1 or TRBD2 (7 bases each). The V gene lost 6 bases and the J gene lost 2 bases, with 17 bases spanning the gap. The CDR3 totals 15 residues. Germline V gene sequence: CDR1 SGHRS, CDR2 YFSETQ. This chain's CDR3 is CASTSQGGPQETQYF. CDR3 DNA: TGCGCCAGCACCTCCCAGGGGGGGCCACAAGAGACCCAGTACTTC.

This clone has just one count. This chain joins TRBV5-6 and TRBJ2-7, with unresolved D. Trimming removed 4 bases from V and 5 bases from J, with 13 bases in between. The CDR3 is 13 residues long. Germline loops: CDR1 SGHDT, CDR2 YYEEEE. The CDR3 is CASSPATLHEQYF. Here the CDR3 DNA reads TGTGCCAGCAGCCCCGCTACCCTCCACGAGCAGTACTTC.

This clone has a single count. V usage is TRBV30 and J usage is TRBJ1-4; D is ambiguous. The V and J ends lost 2 bases and 8 bases respectively, with 15 bases between them. This CDR3 is 14 amino acids long. Germline-derived CDR1 and CDR2 are GTSNPN and SVGIG (reference sequence). The CDR3 DNA follows: TGTGCCTGGAGTAATCCGAACGGCGAGGAAAAACTGTTTTTT. Residues: CAWSNPNGEEKLFF.

The rearrangement uses TRBV9 and TRBJ1-1; 8 bases align to TRBD1. J was trimmed by 3 bases and V by 5 bases; bases with no gene match: 0. This CDR3 region has 12 residues. Looked up from germline, CDR1 is SGDLS and CDR2 is YYNGEE. This CDR3 reads CASRGQDTEAFF. The DNA of the CDR3 is TGTGCCAGCAGGGGACAGGACACTGAAGCTTTCTTT.

This clone was seen a few times. The chain combines TRBV7-9 with TRBJ2-3; a weak D match, TRBD2 (6 bases). The ends were cut back, 4 bases at V and 4 bases at J, with 15 bases in the middle. From germline, CDR1 is SEHNR and CDR2 FQNEAQ (reference sequence). The CDR3 covers 15 residues. CDR3 nucleotides: TGTGCCAGCAGCTCTCGGGACTTGACGGCAGATACGCAGTATTTT. This codes for CASSSRDLTADTQYF.

The CDR3 coding sequence is TGTGCCAGCAGCTTGGACGGGCCCTACAATGAGCAGTTCTTC. Translation gives CASSLDGPYNEQFF. The V and J genes are TRBV7-9 and TRBJ2-1; D not certain. Germline assignment: CDR1 SEHNR and CDR2 FQNEAQ (reference sequence). Trimming cost V 3 bases and J 2 bases, with 8 bases left between them. This CDR3 spans 14 amino acids.

This rearrangement joins TRBV6-5 to TRBJ1-5; 7 nucleotides line up with TRBD1. The V and J ends lost 6 bases and 7 bases, in that order; junction bases with no gene match: 6. The germline V gene encodes CDR1 MNHEY and CDR2 SVGAGI. The CDR3 runs 13 residues. CDR3 protein: CASSPTGVQPQHF. CDR3 DNA: TGTGCCAGCAGCCCTACAGGGGTACAGCCCCAGCATTTT.

This clone turned up a few times. The rearrangement links TRBV2 to TRBJ2-7; no reliable D call. V lost 3 bases to trimming and J lost 0 bases, with 6 bases between them. The CDR3 runs 13 residues. Per germline, CDR1 SNHLY and CDR2 FYNNEI. The CDR3 loop reads CASSDALSYEQYF. The DNA for the CDR3 is TGTGCCAGCAGTGATGCGCTCTCCTACGAGCAGTACTTC.

The chain employs TRBV29-1 and TRBJ2-6, with D possibly TRBD1 on 6 matching bases. Trimming took off 7 bases at V and 2 bases at J, with 12 bases between the two ends. This CDR3 spans 14 amino acids. Germline-derived CDR1 and CDR2 are SQVTM and ANQGSEA. For the CDR3, the DNA is TGCAGCGCACCACAGGGAGCTGGGGCCAACGTCCTGACTTTC. This encodes CSAPQGAGANVLTF.

This chain uses TRBV6-5 with TRBJ1-1; D unresolved. CDR3 length: 11 residues. Germline CDR1 reads MNHEY; CDR2 reads SVGAGI. V was shortened by 7 bases and J by 1 base, with 4 bases between the two germline ends. The chain's CDR3 is CASTENTEAFF. CDR3 DNA: TGTGCCAGCACCGAGAACACTGAAGCTTTCTTT.

The CDR3 DNA follows: TGCGCCAGCAGCCAAGATGACTCGAGCTCTGGGGCCAACGTCCTGACTTTC. It specifies CASSQDDSSSGANVLTF. The chain recombines TRBV4-1 with TRBJ2-6; unclear D gene. From germline, CDR1 is MGHRA and CDR2 YSYEKL. Trimming stripped 0 bases from V and 0 bases from J, with 9 bases between. This CDR3 spans 17 amino acids.

This clone was observed a handful of times. The chain links TRBV5-4 to TRBJ2-7; the D gene is possibly TRBD1 (5 bases). Per germline, CDR1 SGHNT and CDR2 YYREEE (reference sequence). Trimming removed 2 bases at V and 7 bases at J, with 16 bases between. The CDR3 contains 14 residues. This CDR3 is CASSLGRAPREQYF. The DNA of the CDR3 is TGTGCCAGCAGCTTAGGCAGGGCTCCTCGGGAGCAGTACTTC.